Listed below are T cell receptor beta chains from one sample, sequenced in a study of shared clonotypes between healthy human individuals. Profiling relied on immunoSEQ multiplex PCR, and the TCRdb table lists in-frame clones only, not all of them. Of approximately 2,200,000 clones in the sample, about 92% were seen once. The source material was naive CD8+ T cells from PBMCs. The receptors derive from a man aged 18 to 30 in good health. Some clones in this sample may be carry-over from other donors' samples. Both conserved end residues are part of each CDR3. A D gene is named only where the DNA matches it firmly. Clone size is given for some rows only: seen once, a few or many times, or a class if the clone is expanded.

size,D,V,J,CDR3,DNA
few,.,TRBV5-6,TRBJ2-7,CASSFGSTYEQYF,TGTGCCAGCAGCTTCGGCAGCACCTACGAGCAGTACTTC
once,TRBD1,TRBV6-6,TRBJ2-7,CASSYSGQGVDYEQYF,TGTGCCAGCAGTTACTCGGGACAGGGGGTTGACTACGAGCAGTACTTC
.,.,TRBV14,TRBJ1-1,CASSRRGFTEAFF,TGTGCCAGCAGCCGCAGGGGATTTACTGAAGCTTTCTTT
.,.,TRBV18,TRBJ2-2,CASSRITGELFF,TGTGCCAGCTCACGTATCACCGGGGAGCTGTTTTTT
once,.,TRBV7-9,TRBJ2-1,CASSGRETDNEQFF,TGTGCCAGCAGCGGACGGGAAACGGACAATGAGCAGTTCTTC
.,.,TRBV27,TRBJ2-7,CASSSLDTPYEQYF,TGTGCCAGCAGTTCACTAGACACCCCCTACGAGCAGTACTTC
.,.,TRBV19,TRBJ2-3,CASTTPGWVDTQYF,TGTGCCAGTACTACCCCCGGTTGGGTTGATACGCAGTATTTT
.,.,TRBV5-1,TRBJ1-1,CASSLGQKNTEAFF,TGCGCCAGCAGCCTAGGACAGAAGAACACTGAAGCTTTCTTT
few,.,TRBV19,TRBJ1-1,CASSLGQWNTEAFF,TGTGCCAGTAGCCTTGGACAATGGAACACTGAAGCTTTCTTT
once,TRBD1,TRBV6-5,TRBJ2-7,CASSYRWGQGNEQYF,TGTGCCAGCAGTTACAGGTGGGGACAGGGTAACGAGCAGTACTTC
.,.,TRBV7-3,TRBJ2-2,CASSLDRSFTGELFF,TGTGCCAGCAGCCTGGACAGAAGCTTCACCGGGGAGCTGTTTTTT
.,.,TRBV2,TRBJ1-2,CAGVGGGEDYGYTF,TGCGCTGGGGTGGGTGGAGGGGAGGACTATGGCTACACCTTC
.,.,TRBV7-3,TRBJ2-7,CASSKSGKGEQYF,TGTGCCAGCAGCAAATCCGGGAAAGGGGAGCAGTACTTC
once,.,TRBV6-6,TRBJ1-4,CASSTATNEKLFF,TGTGCCAGCTCTACTGCAACTAATGAAAAACTGTTTTTT
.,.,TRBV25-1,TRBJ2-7,CASSERGGYTYEQYF,TGTGCCAGCAGTGAAAGGGGGGGTTACACCTACGAGCAGTACTTC
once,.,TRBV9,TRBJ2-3,CASSVDDTSPDTQYF,TGTGCCAGCAGCGTAGACGATACCTCCCCAGATACGCAGTATTTT
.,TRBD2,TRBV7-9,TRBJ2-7,CASSRGSSGGTYEQYF,TGTGCCAGCAGCCGTGGATCTAGCGGGGGTACCTACGAGCAGTACTTC
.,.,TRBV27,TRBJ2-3,CASSTVRTDTQYF,TGTGCCAGCAGTACCGTCCGAACAGATACGCAGTATTTT
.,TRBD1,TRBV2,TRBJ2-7,CASRTGSYEQYF,TGTGCCAGCAGGACAGGGTCCTACGAGCAGTACTTC
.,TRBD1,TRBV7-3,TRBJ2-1,CASSLRTGRSYNEQFF,TGTGCCAGCAGCTTAAGGACAGGGCGCTCCTACAATGAGCAGTTCTTC
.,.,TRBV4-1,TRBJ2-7,CASSQDLTSSDEQYF,TGCGCCAGCAGCCAAGATCTCACTAGTAGCGACGAGCAGTACTTC
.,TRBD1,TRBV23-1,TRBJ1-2,CASSQHQGGIYGYTF,TGCGCCAGCAGTCAGCACCAGGGGGGAATCTATGGCTACACCTTC
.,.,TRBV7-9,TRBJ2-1,CASSSGTSYNEQFF,TGTGCCAGCAGCTCCGGGACTTCCTACAATGAGCAGTTCTTC
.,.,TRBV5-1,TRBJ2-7,CASSLYVNSYEQYF,TGCGCCAGCAGCTTGTACGTAAACTCCTACGAGCAGTACTTC
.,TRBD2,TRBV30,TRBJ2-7,CAWSVLADSYEQYF,TGTGCCTGGAGTGTACTAGCGGACTCCTACGAGCAGTACTTC
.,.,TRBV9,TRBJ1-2,CASSVVGGGGYGYTF,TGTGCCAGCAGCGTAGTGGGTGGGGGCGGCTATGGCTACACCTTC
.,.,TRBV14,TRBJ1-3,CASSQEVSGSSGNTIYF,TGTGCCAGCAGCCAAGAGGTTTCAGGGAGCTCTGGAAACACCATATATTTT
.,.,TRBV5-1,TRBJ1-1,CASSLEIFTEAFF,TGCGCCAGCAGCTTGGAGATCTTCACTGAAGCTTTCTTT
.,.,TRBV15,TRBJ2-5,CATSRTLAFQETQYF,TGTGCCACCAGCAGGACCCTAGCCTTCCAAGAGACCCAGTACTTC
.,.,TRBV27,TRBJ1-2,CASSLLWTEDTF,TGTGCCAGCAGTTTGCTTTGGACTGAGGACACCTTC
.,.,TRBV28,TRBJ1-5,CASSPMEVLSNQPQHF,TGTGCCAGCAGTCCTATGGAGGTATTGTCCAATCAGCCCCAGCATTTT
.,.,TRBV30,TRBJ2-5,CAWALGEPPSGTQYF,TGTGCCTGGGCTCTAGGGGAGCCGCCCTCAGGGACCCAGTACTTC
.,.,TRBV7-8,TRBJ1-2,CASSLFRVTNYGYTF,TGTGCCAGCAGCTTATTCAGGGTTACCAACTATGGCTACACCTTC
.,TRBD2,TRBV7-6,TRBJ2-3,CASSLTPAGVRAPDTQYF,TGTGCCAGCAGCCTGACTCCAGCGGGAGTTAGGGCGCCAGATACGCAGTATTTT
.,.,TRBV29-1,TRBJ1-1,CSVPGLLMNTEAFF,TGCAGCGTTCCGGGACTCCTGATGAACACTGAAGCTTTCTTT
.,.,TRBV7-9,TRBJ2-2,CASSFGLSRGENTGELFF,TGTGCCAGCAGCTTTGGTCTTTCACGGGGCGAGAACACCGGGGAGCTGTTTTTT
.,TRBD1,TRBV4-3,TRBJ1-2,CASSLDRAPDGYTF,TGCGCCAGCAGCCTGGACAGGGCCCCCGATGGCTACACCTTC
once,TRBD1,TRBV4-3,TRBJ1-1,CASSRLTGVNTEAFF,TGCGCCAGCAGCCGATTAACAGGGGTGAACACTGAAGCTTTCTTT
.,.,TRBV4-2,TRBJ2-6,CASSLLRGTGANVLTF,TGTGCCAGCAGCCTTCTCAGGGGTACTGGGGCCAACGTCCTGACTTTC
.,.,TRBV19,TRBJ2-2,CASTHLGVGTNTGELFF,TGTGCCAGTACCCATCTCGGGGTTGGGACGAACACCGGGGAGCTGTTTTTT
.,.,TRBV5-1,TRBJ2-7,CASSFGSTYEQYF,TGCGCCAGCAGCTTCGGTTCCACCTACGAGCAGTACTTC
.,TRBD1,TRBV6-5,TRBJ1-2,CASSYRIQGAPNGYTF,TGTGCCAGCAGTTACCGTATACAGGGGGCGCCCAATGGCTACACCTTC
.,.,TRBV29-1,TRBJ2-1,CSVDKGVNEQFF,TGCAGCGTTGATAAGGGAGTCAATGAGCAGTTCTTC
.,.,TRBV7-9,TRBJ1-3,CASSLGPRSSSGNTIYF,TGTGCCAGCAGCTTAGGGCCCCGGAGTTCCTCTGGAAACACCATATATTTT
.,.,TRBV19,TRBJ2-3,CASSISLSSTDTQYF,TGTGCCAGTAGTATTTCCCTATCAAGCACAGATACGCAGTATTTT
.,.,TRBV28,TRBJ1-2,CASSFPREGNYGYTF,TGTGCCAGCAGTTTTCCCAGGGAAGGGAACTATGGCTACACCTTC
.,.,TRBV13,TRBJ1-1,CASSLARKNTEAFF,TGTGCCAGCAGCTTAGCACGTAAGAACACTGAAGCTTTCTTT
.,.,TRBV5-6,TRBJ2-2,CASSLNTGELFF,TGTGCCAGCAGCCTGAACACCGGGGAGCTGTTTTTT
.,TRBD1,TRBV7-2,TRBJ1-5,CASSLGMTGSNQPQHF,TGTGCCAGCAGCTTAGGTATGACAGGGAGCAATCAGCCCCAGCATTTT
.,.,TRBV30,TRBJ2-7,CASYLGYEQYF,TGTGCCTCCTACTTGGGCTACGAGCAGTACTTC
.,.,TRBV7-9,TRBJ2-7,CASSPDPRTHYEQYF,TGTGCCAGCAGCCCGGACCCCCGGACTCATTACGAGCAGTACTTC
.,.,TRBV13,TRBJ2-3,CASSKISGTRTHTQYF,TGTGCCAGCAGCAAAATATCCGGGACACGGACCCATACGCAGTATTTT
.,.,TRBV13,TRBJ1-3,CASAGSGNTIYF,TGTGCCAGCGCCGGCTCTGGAAACACCATATATTTT
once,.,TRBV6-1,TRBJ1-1,CASSIWGGNTEAFF,TGTGCCAGCAGTATCTGGGGGGGGAACACTGAAGCTTTCTTT
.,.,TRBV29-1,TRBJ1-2,CSVGADGGVDHGYTF,TGCAGCGTTGGGGCAGATGGAGGGGTTGACCATGGCTACACCTTC
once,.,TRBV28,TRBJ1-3,CASSKGPLVGNTIYF,TGTGCCAGCAGTAAGGGACCTTTGGTTGGAAACACCATATATTTT
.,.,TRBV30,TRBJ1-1,CAWTRPVNTEAFF,TGTGCCTGGACCAGGCCGGTAAACACTGAAGCTTTCTTT
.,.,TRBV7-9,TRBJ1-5,CASSLGGKPQHF,TGTGCCAGCAGCTTAGGGGGAAAGCCCCAGCATTTT
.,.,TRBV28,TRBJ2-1,CASSLTRRVSYNEQFF,TGTGCCAGCAGTTTAACTCGTCGGGTGTCCTACAATGAGCAGTTCTTC